These 11 T cell receptor beta chains originate from one sample sequenced in a study of blood T cell repertoires in COVID-19. Clones were sequenced by immunoSEQ multiplex PCR, and TCRdb holds only the in-frame ones, with some missing. The table shows just under 95,000 clones, with over 70% occurring only once. The material sequenced was peripheral blood. All receptors come from a man aged 50 to 60 who had recovered from COVID-19.

Notes on this clone: Other DNA variants within this sample encode the same CDR3. This chain connects TRBV12-3 or TRBV12-4 to TRBJ2-5; no reliable D call. The V end lost 2 bases, the J end lost 5 bases, and 3 bases lay between the germline ends. This CDR3 has 11 amino acids. This CDR3 is CASSLSETQYF. In DNA, the CDR3 is TGTGCCAGCAGTTTAAGCGAGACCCAGTACTTC.

The rearrangement uses TRBV7-9 and TRBJ2-3; TRBD1 agrees at 7 bases. V gave up 5 bases and J gave up 0 bases; unmatched junction bases: 11. The CDR3 length is 17 residues. CDR1 is SEHNR and CDR2 is FQNEAQ in the germline V gene (reference sequence). The CDR3 nucleotides are TGTGCCAGCAGCCGACAGGGACAGTTCTCTAGCACAGATACGCAGTATTTT. Translating it yields CASSRQGQFSSTDTQYF.

J is TRBJ2-7 and V is TRBV7-2, with 11 nucleotides matching TRBD1. V gave up 5 bases and J gave up 6 bases; unmatched junction bases: 9. This CDR3 is built from 15 residues. The germline V gene has CDR1 SGHTA and CDR2 FQGNSA. This CDR3 is CASSPAGTGGSEQYF. DNA for the CDR3: TGTGCCAGCAGCCCAGCCGGGACAGGGGGTTCCGAGCAGTACTTC.

The chain joins TRBV3-1 (or the pseudogene TRBV3-2) to TRBJ2-4; 9 nucleotides match TRBD2. The V gene end was trimmed by 3 bases and the J gene end by 9 bases; junction bases not matched to a gene: 6. Germline V gives CDR1 LGHDT, CDR2 YNNKEL (reference sequence). The CDR3 totals 14 residues. In nucleotides, the CDR3 is TGTGCCAGCAGCCACCAGGGGCGGGGGGGCATTCAGTACTTC. This translates into CASSHQGRGGIQYF.

The chain is built from TRBV5-6 and TRBJ2-3, with 7 bases matching TRBD1. CDR3 length: 14 amino acids. V shed 4 bases, J shed 4 bases, and the junction held 6 bases outside the gene matches. Germline CDR1 and CDR2: SGHDT and YYEEEE. The CDR3 sequence is CASSGTVTSDTQYF. The CDR3 nucleotides read TGTGCCAGCAGCGGGACAGTAACCTCAGATACGCAGTATTTT.

V gene TRBV9 combines with J gene TRBJ1-3; no definite D call. Germline loops: CDR1 SGDLS, CDR2 YYNGEE. This CDR3 spans 13 amino acids. V was clipped by 0 bases and J by 3 bases, with 4 bases between them. The CDR3 bases are TGTGCCAGCAGCGTAGGCGGTGGAAACACCATATATTTT. It specifies CASSVGGGNTIYF.

V gene TRBV4-2 combines with J gene TRBJ1-2, with D tentatively TRBD1 (6 bases). The V gene's germline CDR1 is LGHNA and CDR2 YNFKEQ. The CDR3 loop spans 16 amino acids. Trimming took 1 base from V and 4 from J, leaving 16 bases between them. The CDR3 sequence: CASSQVLGGNSYGYTF. CDR3 DNA: TGTGCCAGCAGCCAAGTATTAGGGGGAAACAGCTATGGCTACACCTTC.

The rearrangement uses TRBV13 and TRBJ2-7, with 10 bases matching TRBD2. Looked up from germline, CDR1 is PRHDT and CDR2 is FYEKMQ (reference sequence). This CDR3 region has 16 residues. Trimming at V came to 0 bases and at J to 0 bases, leaving 2 bases not matched to a gene. The CDR3 DNA sequence: TGTGCCAGCAGCTTAGGTAGCGGGGGGCCCTCCTACGAGCAGTACTTC. This codes for CASSLGSGGPSYEQYF. Combining the CDR3 with reference TRBV13 and TRBJ2-7 gives the whole variable domain AAGVIQSPRHLIKEKRETATLKCYPIPRHDTVYWYQQGPGQDPQFLISFYEKMQSDKGSIPDRFSAQQFSDYHSELNMSSLELGDSALYFCASSLGSGGPSYEQYFGPGTRLTVT.

This sequence joins TRBV5-4 and TRBJ1-6, with 8 bases that match TRBD1. CDR1 and CDR2 (germline): SGHNT, YYREEE (reference sequence). With 1 base clipped from V and 7 bases from J, the junction kept 4 bases outside the gene matches. CDR3 length: 15 amino acids. This CDR3 reads CASSLSGTGNSPLHF. The CDR3 DNA reads as TGTGCCAGCAGCTTGTCGGGGACAGGAAATTCACCCCTCCACTTT.

This clone was seen a handful of times. V and J are TRBV10-3 and TRBJ1-2, with TRBD1 identical over 9 bases. Germline V gives CDR1 ENHRY, CDR2 SYGVKD. Trimming removed 11 bases from V and 8 bases from J; junction bases left unmatched: 15. This CDR3 spans 14 amino acids. This CDR3 is CASRGGTGLLGYTF. CDR3 coding DNA: TGTGCCTCCCGAGGTGGGACAGGGTTGTTGGGCTACACCTTC.

The chain recombines TRBV2 with TRBJ1-4, with D possibly being TRBD1 (5 bases). CDR1 is SNHLY and CDR2 is FYNNEI in the germline V gene. With 6 bases removed from V and 2 bases from J, the gap between germline ends came to 13 bases. This CDR3 has 15 residues. CDR3 coding DNA: TGTGCCAGCAGCGTTGGAGGGGCGACTAATGAAAAACTGTTTTTT. It encodes CASSVGGATNEKLFF.